The 27 T cell receptor beta chains given below trace back to one sample, sequenced in a study of beta chain features in type 1 diabetes. Reverse transcribing all isolated RNA meant expressed TCRB transcripts were sequenced. Repertoires were generated with immunoSEQ multiplex PCR, while TCRdb's copy carries only in-frame clones and drops some. Of 860,000 or so clones listed, under 20% were seen once; the top ten hold about 0.02%. Sequencing was carried out using naive CD4+ T cells from blood. The receptors shown here come from a woman under 30 in good health.

This clone showed up just a few times. This sequence joins TRBV28 and TRBJ1-5; unclear D gene. Germline CDR1 reads MDHEN; CDR2 reads SYDVKM. The CDR3 contains 16 residues. V was pared by 2 bases and J by 5 bases, with 16 bases between. The CDR3 is CASSLDLTPDDQPQHF. CDR3 bases: TGTGCCAGCAGTTTAGATCTAACGCCAGACGATCAGCCCCAGCATTTT.

The rearrangement uses TRBV28 and TRBJ2-3, with TRBD2 as a possible D gene (6 bases). The CDR3 length is 17 residues. Per germline, CDR1 MDHEN and CDR2 SYDVKM. Trimming stripped 5 bases from V and 2 bases from J, with 20 bases between. The CDR3 here is CASSPSTSSLNTDTQYF. CDR3 coding DNA: TGTGCCAGCAGTCCTTCAACTAGCAGTCTTAACACAGATACGCAGTATTTT.

The table lists this clone with a few counts. The rearrangement uses TRBV23-1 and TRBJ2-3, with D possibly TRBD2 on 6 matching bases. TRBV23-1 is placed among ORFs of uncertain function. The CDR3 sequence is 18 residues long. V dropped 3 bases and J dropped 1 base, with 20 bases sitting between them. In DNA form, the CDR3 reads TGCGCCAGCAGTCACCACTCGGGGGAATCACGACGCACAGATACGCAGTATTTT. Residues: CASSHHSGESRRTDTQYF.

The chain recombines TRBV5-4 with TRBJ2-1; a possible D gene is TRBD1 (6 bases). The V and J ends lost 3 bases and 0 bases respectively, with 10 bases between them. CDR1 is SGHNT, CDR2 YYREEE, per germline (reference sequence). CDR3 size: 15 residues. As DNA, the CDR3 is TGTGCCAGCAGCTCCAAGGACAGCTCCTACAATGAGCAGTTCTTC. As protein: CASSSKDSSYNEQFF.

The V and J genes are TRBV7-9 and TRBJ2-2; 10 nucleotides match TRBD2. This CDR3 is 17 amino acids long. CDR1 and CDR2 from the germline V gene are SEHNR and FQNEAQ (reference sequence). V was clipped by 5 bases and J by 5 bases; unmatched bases: 11. The CDR3, as DNA: TGTGCCAGCAGCCAGCCGGTAGCGGGAGGTGGGACCGGGGAGCTGTTTTTT. Translating gives CASSQPVAGGGTGELFF.

This clone appeared a few times. The V gene is TRBV28, the J gene TRBJ2-7; the D is unclear. V dropped 1 base and J dropped 5 bases, with 18 bases sitting between them. CDR3 length: 16 residues. CDR1 MDHEN and CDR2 SYDVKM come from the germline V gene. The CDR3 spells CASSLSLRFYPNEQYF. DNA of the CDR3: TGTGCCAGCAGTTTATCCCTCCGCTTCTATCCGAACGAGCAGTACTTC.

This clone was observed a handful of times. The chain employs TRBV11-2 and TRBJ1-1; D is perhaps TRBD1 (5 bases). Germline CDR1 reads SGHAT; CDR2 reads FQNNGV. The V and J ends lost 5 bases and 3 bases respectively, with 19 bases between them. This CDR3 region has 16 residues. In DNA, the CDR3 is TGTGCCAGCAGCACTCAGGGTACAGACTATTACACTGAAGCTTTCTTT. Encoded protein: CASSTQGTDYYTEAFF. Full variable domain (rest looked up from reference TRBV11-2 and TRBJ1-1): EAGVAQSPRYKIIEKRQSVAFWCNPISGHATLYWYQQILGQGPKLLIQFQNNGVVDDSQLPKDRFSAERLKGVDSTLKIQPAKLEDSAVYLCASSTQGTDYYTEAFFGQGTRLTVV.

This sequence joins TRBV6-5 and TRBJ1-4; D might be TRBD1 (5 bases). This CDR3 comprises 13 residues. Between the trimmed V and J ends, which lost 8 bases and 8 bases, there was a span of 15 bases. The germline gives CDR1 MNHEY, CDR2 SVGAGI. CDR3: CASRLDSYEKLFF. CDR3 bases: TGTGCCAGCCGCCTTGACAGCTACGAAAAACTGTTTTTT.

To note about this clone: Other nucleotide sequences in the sample specify the same CDR3. The chain couples TRBV18 to TRBJ1-4; TRBD1 matches 7 bases. CDR3 length equals 13 residues. The germline CDR1 and CDR2 sequences are KGHSH and LQKENI. V shed 6 bases, J shed 6 bases, and the junction held 4 bases outside the gene matches. CDR3 bases: TGTGCCAGCTCTCCAGACAGGGATGAAAAACTGTTTTTT. Protein: CASSPDRDEKLFF.

The chain couples TRBV18 to TRBJ2-7; D unclear. Germline-derived CDR1 and CDR2 are KGHSH and LQKENI. The CDR3 spans 13 residues. Trimming took off 2 bases at V and 2 bases at J, with 7 bases between the two ends. CDR3 sequence reads: CASSPGSTYEQYF. In DNA form, the CDR3 reads TGTGCCAGCTCACCAGGTAGCACCTACGAGCAGTACTTC.

The chain uses TRBV4-2 and TRBJ2-6; possibly TRBD1 for D (6 bases). The V end was cut by 2 bases, the J end by 1 base, with 18 bases between. In germline, CDR1 is LGHNA, CDR2 YNFKEQ. The CDR3 is 19 residues long. The CDR3 DNA sequence: TGTGCCAGCAGCCAACATTTGGCAGGGGCTTTTTCTGGGGCCAACGTCCTGACTTTC. It is translated as CASSQHLAGAFSGANVLTF.

This clone has just a few counts. The chain links TRBV27 to TRBJ2-7, with D maybe TRBD1 (6 bases). Germline V lookup: CDR1 MNHEY, CDR2 SMNVEV (reference sequence). There are 13 residues in the CDR3. Trimming pared 2 bases from V and 7 bases from J, leaving 12 bases between. The CDR3 here is CASSLPGAREQYF. The CDR3 DNA reads TGTGCCAGCAGTTTACCAGGGGCACGAGAGCAGTACTTC.

The chain carries TRBV27 and TRBJ1-1; D ambiguous. Deletions cut 8 bases from V and 3 bases from J, with 22 bases between. The CDR3 length is 16 residues. Germline V gene data show CDR1 as MNHEY and CDR2 as SMNVEV (reference sequence). CDR3 DNA sequence: TGTGCCAGCTCCCCACTCAGACTCGCCGGACACACTGAAGCTTTCTTT. Amino acids: CASSPLRLAGHTEAFF.

This clone was observed a handful of times. For the CDR3, the DNA is TGTGCCATCAGTGAAATAGCGGGAAGCGAGACCCAGTACTTC. This translates into CAISEIAGSETQYF. This chain connects TRBV10-3 to TRBJ2-5; 8 bases match TRBD2. V was pared by 3 bases and J by 5 bases, with 5 bases of the junction left unmatched. Per germline, CDR1 ENHRY and CDR2 SYGVKD. The CDR3 totals 14 residues.

This clone appeared a few times. The V and J genes are TRBV7-2 and TRBJ2-5; 10 bases fit TRBD2. Germline V gene lookup returns CDR1 SGHTA and CDR2 FQGNSA. V was clipped by 3 bases and J by 1 base; unmatched bases: 5. This CDR3 is built from 16 residues. The DNA of the CDR3 is TGTGCCAGCAGCTTTCAAGTAGCGGGAGGCCAAGAGACCCAGTACTTC. Translated, it gives CASSFQVAGGQETQYF.

The V gene is TRBV6-1, the J gene TRBJ1-1, with 7 positions matching TRBD1. The V gene's germline CDR1 is MNHNS and CDR2 SASEGT. The CDR3 totals 14 residues. V was clipped by 6 bases and J by 0 bases; unmatched bases: 4. The CDR3 spells CASSRGQLNTEAFF. CDR3 nucleotides: TGTGCCAGCAGCCGGGGACAGCTGAACACTGAAGCTTTCTTT.

This clone was recorded a few times. V is TRBV28 and J is TRBJ2-4; D remains ambiguous. The CDR3 length is 14 residues. Germline V lookup: CDR1 MDHEN, CDR2 SYDVKM. Trimming took 3 bases from V and 1 from J, leaving 7 bases between them. The CDR3 DNA sequence: TGTGCCAGCAGTTTGCAGTGGGCCAAAAACATTCAGTACTTC. Encoded protein: CASSLQWAKNIQYF.

A few counts support this clone. The genes are TRBV27 and TRBJ2-3, with a tentative D call TRBD2 (6 bases). This CDR3 contains 14 residues. CDR1 and CDR2 (germline): MNHEY, SMNVEV (reference sequence). Trimming removed 5 bases at V and 2 bases at J, with 11 bases between. CDR3 coding DNA: TGTGCCAGCAGTCCCCGGGGGTACACAGATACGCAGTATTTT. Its translation is CASSPRGYTDTQYF.

A remark on this clone: The junction and the germline gene differ at one end; a read error may be behind it. The chain couples TRBV7-9 to TRBJ2-1, with 9 bases identical to TRBD2. Germline V gives CDR1 SEHNR, CDR2 FQNEAQ (reference sequence). This CDR3 is 15 amino acids long. The CDR3 loop is CASSVAGVVYNEQFF. CDR3 coding DNA: TGTGCCAGCAGCGTAGCGGGAGTGGTCTACAATGAGCAGTTCTTC. Looking up the rest from reference TRBV7-9 and TRBJ2-1 gives the full variable domain: DTGVSQNPRHKITKRGQNVTFRCDPISEHNRLYWYRQTLGQGPEFLTYFQNEAQLEKSRLLSDRFSAERPKGSFSTLEIQRTEQGDSAMYLCASSVAGVVYNEQFFGPGTRLTVL.

The chain carries TRBV18 and TRBJ2-5; 7 bases align to TRBD2. In germline, CDR1 is KGHSH, CDR2 LQKENI. The V gene end was trimmed by 11 bases and the J gene end by 2 bases; junction bases not matched to a gene: 14. CDR3 length equals 15 residues. The CDR3 spells CASRFRGLSQETQYF. The CDR3 region has the DNA TGTGCCTCACGGTTCCGGGGACTATCACAAGAGACCCAGTACTTC. The full variable domain, with the rest looked up from reference TRBV18 and TRBJ2-5, is NAGVMQNPRHLVRRRGQEARLRCSPMKGHSHVYWYRQLPEEGLKFMVYLQKENIIDESGMPKERFSAEFPKEGPSILRIQQVVRGDSAAYFCASRFRGLSQETQYFGPGTRLLVL.

The chain joins TRBV5-4 to TRBJ2-7; the match to TRBD2 covers 12 bases. The germline V gene has CDR1 SGHNT and CDR2 YYREEE (reference sequence). This CDR3 comprises 15 residues. Trimming took 5 bases from V and 2 from J; bases not matched to a gene: 5. The DNA for the CDR3 is TGTGCCAGCAGACCGGGACTAGCGGGCCCCTACGAGCAGTACTTC. It is translated as CASRPGLAGPYEQYF.

The chain has TRBV5-1 and TRBJ2-7; 8 bases fit TRBD2. Germline assignment: CDR1 SGHRS and CDR2 YFSETQ. V trimming: 5 bases; J trimming: 1 base; junction bases outside the gene matches: 8. CDR3 length: 15 amino acids. The CDR3 nucleotides read TGCGCCAGCAGTCTCGAGCTAGCGGGTTCCTACGAGCAGTACTTC. Its protein product is CASSLELAGSYEQYF. Filled out from reference TRBV5-1 and TRBJ2-7, the complete variable domain reads KAGVTQTPRYLIKTRGQQVTLSCSPISGHRSVSWYQQTPGQGLQFLFEYFSETQRNKGNFPGRFSGRQFSNSRSEMNVSTLELGDSALYLCASSLELAGSYEQYFGPGTRLTVT.

This clone was observed a handful of times. CDR3 bases: TGTGCCAGCAGTTTATCGAACAGGGCCTACGAGCAGTACTTC. Amino acid sequence: CASSLSNRAYEQYF. The chain joins TRBV27 to TRBJ2-7, with D possibly TRBD1 on 6 matching bases. This CDR3 spans 14 amino acids. Trimming left V 0 bases short and J 2 bases short, with 8 bases between. Per the germline V gene, CDR1 is MNHEY and CDR2 is SMNVEV (reference sequence).

This CDR3 reads CASSLAPRGYRYEQYF. DNA of the CDR3: TGTGCCAGCAGCTTAGCCCCGCGGGGCTACCGCTACGAGCAGTACTTC. The chain couples TRBV7-8 to TRBJ2-7; TRBD2 might be the D (6 bases). The length of the CDR3 is 16 residues. Germline V gene sequence: CDR1 SGHVS, CDR2 FQNEAQ. Trimming took 0 bases from V and 3 from J, leaving 15 bases between them.

This rearrangement joins TRBV9 to TRBJ2-3, with D hard to call. Trimming removed 0 bases from V and 5 bases from J, with 4 bases in between. This CDR3 has 12 amino acids. Per germline, CDR1 SGDLS and CDR2 YYNGEE. CDR3 amino acids: CASSVAGDTQYF. CDR3 bases: TGTGCCAGCAGCGTAGCCGGAGATACGCAGTATTTT.

This clone was detected only a few times. The chain links TRBV5-5 to TRBJ2-5, with D perhaps matching TRBD2 (5 bases). Germline CDR1 reads SGHKS; CDR2 reads YYEKEE (reference sequence). Trimming pared 4 bases from V and 4 bases from J, leaving 17 bases between. This CDR3 region has 15 residues. As DNA, the CDR3 is TGTGCCAGCAGCGCCTCATTAGCGAATTCAGAGACCCAGTACTTC. It encodes CASSASLANSETQYF.

There are a few counts of this clone. The CDR3 protein is CASSVGASVADTQYF. CDR3 DNA sequence: TGTGCCAGCAGCGTAGGGGCTAGTGTGGCAGATACGCAGTATTTT. The chain uses TRBV9 and TRBJ2-3; no clear D gene. V gave up 0 bases and J gave up 4 bases, with 12 bases separating them. Germline lookup yields CDR1 SGDLS and CDR2 YYNGEE. The CDR3 covers 15 residues.